The 11 T cell receptor beta chains given below trace back to one sample, sequenced in a study of beta chain features in type 1 diabetes. Study-level points and caveats: Shortening that was moderate but significant affected the TCRB CDR3s of Type 1 diabetes patients in all four CD4+ subsets.

The entirety of the isolated RNA underwent reverse transcription, so expressed TCRB transcripts were sequenced. Clones were sequenced by immunoSEQ multiplex PCR, and TCRdb holds only the in-frame ones, with some missing. The data hold roughly 100,000 clones, with 28% observed a single time. Which antigens these TCRs recognize remains unknown. Sample: central memory CD4+ T cells from blood. Receptor source: a woman aged 18-30 years with type 1 diabetes.

The chain uses TRBV2 and TRBJ1-3; D perhaps matches TRBD1 (5 bases). Trimming pared 6 bases from V and 0 bases from J, leaving 15 bases between. CDR3 length equals 16 residues. Germline lookup yields CDR1 SNHLY and CDR2 FYNNEI. The CDR3 sequence is CASSMAGLRSGNTIYF. The CDR3 nucleotides read TGTGCCAGCAGCATGGCGGGGCTACGCTCTGGAAACACCATATATTTT.

This clone has a single count. The chain is built from TRBV18 and TRBJ1-5, with 9 bases aligning to TRBD1. The germline CDR1 and CDR2 sequences are KGHSH and LQKENI. CDR3 length: 15 amino acids. Unmatched junction bases numbered 8, after V lost 4 bases and J lost 7 bases. This CDR3 is CASSLQGATRQPQHF. The CDR3, as DNA: TGTGCCAGCTCACTACAGGGGGCAACGCGGCAGCCCCAGCATTTT.

This clone was found a few times. CDR3 DNA: TGTGCCAGCAAAACCGGGACAGGGTCCCCTGGGGCCAACGTCCTGACTTTC. Translation gives CASKTGTGSPGANVLTF. The chain carries TRBV2 and TRBJ2-6; 9 positions match TRBD1. CDR1 is SNHLY, CDR2 FYNNEI, per germline. Trimming at V came to 7 bases and at J to 2 bases, leaving 9 bases not matched to a gene. The CDR3 totals 17 residues.

There are a few counts of this clone. J is TRBJ2-1 and V is TRBV5-5; 11 bases align to TRBD1. The CDR3 contains 15 residues. CDR1 and CDR2 from the germline V gene are SGHKS and YYEKEE (reference sequence). The trim removed 4 bases at V and 8 bases at J, leaving 8 bases unmatched. CDR3: CASSRADRGLDEQFF. As DNA, the CDR3 is TGTGCCAGCAGCCGGGCGGACAGGGGGCTCGATGAGCAGTTCTTC.

The chain links TRBV5-1 to TRBJ2-1, with TRBD2 matching over 9 bases. V dropped 0 bases and J dropped 6; count of bases not matched to a gene: 7. The CDR3 spans 16 residues. CDR1 SGHRS and CDR2 YFSETQ come from the germline V gene. This CDR3 reads CASSLALAGFANEQFF. CDR3 nucleotides: TGCGCCAGCAGCTTGGCTCTAGCGGGATTCGCCAATGAGCAGTTCTTC.

The J gene is TRBJ2-5, the V gene TRBV7-2, with D uncertain. CDR1 and CDR2 (germline): SGHTA, FQGNSA. The CDR3 totals 11 residues. The ends were cut back, 3 bases at V and 5 bases at J, with 4 bases in the middle. This CDR3 reads CASSFLETQYF. Written as DNA, the CDR3 is TGTGCCAGCAGCTTTCTGGAGACCCAGTACTTC.

The J gene is TRBJ2-3, the V gene TRBV29-1, with TRBD2 identical over 16 bases. The CDR3 is 16 amino acids. Germline CDR1 reads SQVTM; CDR2 reads ANQGSEA. After removal of 4 bases from V and 4 bases from J, the junction contained 5 bases not matched to a gene. The CDR3 reads CSVGGTSGRVADTQYF. As DNA, the CDR3 is TGCAGCGTTGGTGGGACTAGCGGGAGGGTCGCAGATACGCAGTATTTT.

The rearrangement links TRBV30 to TRBJ1-1; TRBD1 agrees at 8 bases. The CDR3 is made up of 15 amino acids. Germline-derived CDR1 and CDR2 are GTSNPN and SVGIG (reference sequence). V dropped 1 base and J dropped 4; count of bases not matched to a gene: 8. The CDR3 DNA reads as TGTGCCTGGAGTGCAGGGGGCTCGAGTGTCACTGAAGCTTTCTTT. It yields the protein CAWSAGGSSVTEAFF. The whole variable domain, remainder taken from reference TRBV30 and TRBJ1-1, is SQTIHQWPATLVQPVGSPLSLECTVEGTSNPNLYWYRQAAGRGLQLLFYSVGIGQISSEVPQNLSASRPQDRQFILSSKKLLLSDSGFYLCAWSAGGSSVTEAFFGQGTRLTVV.

This sequence joins TRBV5-1 and TRBJ2-4, with a tentative D call TRBD1 (5 bases). The V end lost 7 bases, the J end lost 7 bases, and 15 bases lay between the germline ends. This CDR3 contains 13 residues. Per germline, CDR1 SGHRS and CDR2 YFSETQ. The CDR3 bases are TGCGCCAGCTCGCCCAGGGTCGCGAACATTCAGTACTTC. Its protein is CASSPRVANIQYF.

This clone has only a few counts. This chain links TRBV6-5 with TRBJ2-3; 9 bases align to TRBD1. Germline V gene lookup returns CDR1 MNHEY and CDR2 SVGAGI. This CDR3 has 15 residues. With 6 bases clipped from V and 3 bases from J, the junction kept 7 bases outside the gene matches. This CDR3 reads CASSRDRDTTDTQYF. The CDR3 DNA is TGTGCCAGCAGCAGGGACAGGGACACGACAGATACGCAGTATTTT.

This clone was found once. The CDR3 here is CASRKQATNEKLFF. CDR3 DNA: TGTGCCAGCAGAAAACAGGCAACTAATGAAAAACTGTTTTTT. This chain uses TRBV6-5 with TRBJ1-4; D might be TRBD1 (5 bases). This CDR3 has 14 residues. Deletions cut 6 bases from V and 0 bases from J, with 8 bases between. CDR1 and CDR2 from the germline V gene are MNHEY and SVGAGI.